This entry concerns a single TCR beta chain. Researchers partitioned CD4+ cells into CD45RA+ naive and CD45RA-negative memory subsets. CDR1 is MDHEN and CDR2 is SYDVKM in the germline V gene. After removal of 4 bases from V and 5 bases from J, the junction contained 5 bases not matched to a gene. This CDR3 contains 14 residues. The source of the sample is a study of shared clonotypes between healthy human individuals. Every subset had its genomic DNA shared out evenly among several immunoSEQ plates. The data were produced by immunoSEQ multiplex PCR, yet TCRdb's version contains in-frame clones alone and is incomplete. Altogether some 2,500,000 clones are present, 80% to 95% being singletons, with the ten largest covering 0.37%.

The sequence derives from a man younger than 30 in good health. Some clones in this sample may be carry-over from other donors' samples. The chain joins TRBV28 to TRBJ1-5; 7 nucleotides line up with TRBD1. Sequenced input: naive CD4+ T cells from PBMCs. Subset reported: CD45RA+ positively selected. CDR3 sequence reads: CASSSTGADQPQHF. CDR3 in DNA: TGTGCCAGCAGTTCCACAGGGGCAGATCAGCCCCAGCATTTT.